In its sample, the clone carrying this TCR beta chain was seen many times. What it binds is unknown. Template material for amplifying TCR beta CDR3 regions consisted of RNA transcripts. The HTBI primer set served for first-round RT-PCR of the TCR CDR3. TCRdb ran MiXCR on the multiplex PCR reads and lists one entry per CDR3 protein. This sample yields about 530,000 distinct CDR3 sequences, of which 15% to 20% are seen a single time; approximately 15% belongs to the top ten. The sample originates from a study of T cells in Graves' hyperthyroidism and ophthalmopathy. Study results and limitations: Progression to ophthalmopathy was predicted a median of roughly seven months early.

With V trimmed by 0 bases and J by 7 bases, 15 bases remained unmatched. The CDR3 spans 18 residues. The clonotype originates from a woman in her late teens or twenties with Graves' ophthalmopathy. The sample comprised blood. The chain recombines TRBV12-3 or TRBV12-4 with TRBJ2-1; 7 nucleotides align to TRBD2. The CDR3 sequence: CASSLAVQEKRDVNEQFF. CDR3 DNA sequence: TGTGCCAGCAGTTTAGCGGTCCAGGAGAAGCGGGATGTGAATGAGCAGTTCTTC.